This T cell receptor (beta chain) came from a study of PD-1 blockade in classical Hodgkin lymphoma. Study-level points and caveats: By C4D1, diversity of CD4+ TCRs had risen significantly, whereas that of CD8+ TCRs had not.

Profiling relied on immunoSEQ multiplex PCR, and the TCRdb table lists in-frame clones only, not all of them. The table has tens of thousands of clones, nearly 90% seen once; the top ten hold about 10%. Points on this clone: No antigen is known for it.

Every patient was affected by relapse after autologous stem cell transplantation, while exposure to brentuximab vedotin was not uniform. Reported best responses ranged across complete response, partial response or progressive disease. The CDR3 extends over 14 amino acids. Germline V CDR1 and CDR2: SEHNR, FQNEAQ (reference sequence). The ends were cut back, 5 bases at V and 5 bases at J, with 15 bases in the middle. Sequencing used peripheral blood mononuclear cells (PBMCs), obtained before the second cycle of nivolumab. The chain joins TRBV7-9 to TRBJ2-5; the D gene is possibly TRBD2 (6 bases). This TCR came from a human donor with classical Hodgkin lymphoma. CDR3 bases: TGTGCCAGCAGCACCAGGGTACGGGAGGAGACCCAGTACTTC. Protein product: CASSTRVREETQYF.